This T cell receptor (beta chain) was obtained from a study of graft-versus-host responses after intestinal transplantation. V gave up 0 bases and J gave up 4 bases; unmatched junction bases: 6. The CDR3 has 15 residues. Germline lookup yields CDR1 SGDLS and CDR2 YYNGEE. Here immunoSEQ multiplex PCR was the method, and the copy in TCRdb shows in-frame clones only, minus some. The repertoire holds roughly 99,000 clones, with about 84% as singletons. Sequenced here: PBMCs, sampled 255 days after intestinal transplant. The J gene is TRBJ2-7, the V gene TRBV9, with 8 positions matching TRBD1. The sequence came from a human patient who received an intestinal transplant, so some T cells may come from the graft donor. The CDR3 DNA is TGTGCCAGCAGCGTAGCAGGCAGGGGGCCGTACGAGCAGTACTTC. It specifies CASSVAGRGPYEQYF.